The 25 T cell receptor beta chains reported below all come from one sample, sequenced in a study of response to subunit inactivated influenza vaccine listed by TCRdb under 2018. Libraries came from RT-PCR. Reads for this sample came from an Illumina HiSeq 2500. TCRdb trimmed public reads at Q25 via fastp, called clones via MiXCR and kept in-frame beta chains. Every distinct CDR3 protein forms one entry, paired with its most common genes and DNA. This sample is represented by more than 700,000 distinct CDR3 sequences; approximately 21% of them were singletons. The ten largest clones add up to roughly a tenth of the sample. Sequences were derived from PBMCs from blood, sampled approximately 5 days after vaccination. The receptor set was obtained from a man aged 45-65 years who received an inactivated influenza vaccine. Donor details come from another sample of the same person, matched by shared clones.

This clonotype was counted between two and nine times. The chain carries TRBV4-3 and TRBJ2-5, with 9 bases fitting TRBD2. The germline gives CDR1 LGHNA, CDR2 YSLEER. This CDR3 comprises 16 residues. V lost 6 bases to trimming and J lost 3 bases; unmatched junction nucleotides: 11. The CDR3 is CASSLGVRGGEETQYF. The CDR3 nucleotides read TGCGCCAGCAGTCTAGGGGTGCGGGGGGGCGAAGAGACCCAGTACTTC.

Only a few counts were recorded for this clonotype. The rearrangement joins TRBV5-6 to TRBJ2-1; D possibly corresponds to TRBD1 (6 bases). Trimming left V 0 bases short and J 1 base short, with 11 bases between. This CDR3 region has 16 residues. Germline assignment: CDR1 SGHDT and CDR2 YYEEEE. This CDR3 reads CASSLVGQLSYNEQFF. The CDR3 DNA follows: TGTGCCAGCAGCTTGGTCGGACAGCTTTCCTACAATGAGCAGTTCTTC. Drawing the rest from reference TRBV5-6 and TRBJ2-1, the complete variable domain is DAGVTQSPTHLIKTRGQQVTLRCSPKSGHDTVSWYQQALGQGPQFIFQYYEEEERQRGNFPDRFSGHQFPNYSSELNVNALLLGDSALYLCASSLVGQLSYNEQFFGPGTRLTVL.

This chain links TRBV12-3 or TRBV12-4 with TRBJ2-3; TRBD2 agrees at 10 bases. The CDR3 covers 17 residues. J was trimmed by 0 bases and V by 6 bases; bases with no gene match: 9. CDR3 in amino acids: CASREKRGGLSTDTQYF. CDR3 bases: TGTGCCAGCAGGGAAAAGCGGGGGGGACTTAGCACAGATACGCAGTATTTT.

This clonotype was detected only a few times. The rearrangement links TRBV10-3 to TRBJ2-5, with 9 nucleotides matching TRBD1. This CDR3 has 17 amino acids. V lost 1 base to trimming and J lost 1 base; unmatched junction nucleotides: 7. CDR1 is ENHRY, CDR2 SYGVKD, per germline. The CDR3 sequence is CAISEFGTGQSQETQYF. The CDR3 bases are TGTGCCATCAGTGAGTTCGGGACAGGGCAAAGCCAAGAGACCCAGTACTTC.

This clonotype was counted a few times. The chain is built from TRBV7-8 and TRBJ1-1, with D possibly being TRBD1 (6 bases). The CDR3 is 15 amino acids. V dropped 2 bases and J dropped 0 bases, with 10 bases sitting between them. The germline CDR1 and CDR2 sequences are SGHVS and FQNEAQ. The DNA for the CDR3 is TGTGCCAGCAGCTTAACGACAGGAATGAACACTGAAGCTTTCTTT. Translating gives CASSLTTGMNTEAFF. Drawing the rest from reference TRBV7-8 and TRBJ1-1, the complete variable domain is GAGVSQSPRYKVAKRGQDVALRCDPISGHVSLFWYQQALGQGPEFLTYFQNEAQLDKSGLPSDRFFAERPEGSVSTLKIQRTQQEDSAVYLCASSLTTGMNTEAFFGQGTRLTVV.

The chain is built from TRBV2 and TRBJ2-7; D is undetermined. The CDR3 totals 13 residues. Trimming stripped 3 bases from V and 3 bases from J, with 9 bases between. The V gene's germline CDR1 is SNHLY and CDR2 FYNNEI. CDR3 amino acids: CASSEVGVYEQYF. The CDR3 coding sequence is TGTGCCAGCAGTGAGGTGGGCGTCTACGAGCAGTACTTC.

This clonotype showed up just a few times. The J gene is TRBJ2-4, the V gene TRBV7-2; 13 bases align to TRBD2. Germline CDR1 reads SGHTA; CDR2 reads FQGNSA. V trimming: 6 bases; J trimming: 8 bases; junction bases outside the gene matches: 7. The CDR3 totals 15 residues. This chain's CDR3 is CASRRTSGSNDIQYF. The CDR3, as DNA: TGTGCCAGCAGGCGGACTAGCGGGAGTAATGACATTCAGTACTTC. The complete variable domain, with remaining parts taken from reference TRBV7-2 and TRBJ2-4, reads GAGVSQSPSNKVTEKGKDVELRCDPISGHTALYWYRQSLGQGLEFLIYFQGNSAPDKSGLPSDRFSAERTGGSVSTLTIQRTQQEDSAVYLCASRRTSGSNDIQYFGAGTRLSVL.

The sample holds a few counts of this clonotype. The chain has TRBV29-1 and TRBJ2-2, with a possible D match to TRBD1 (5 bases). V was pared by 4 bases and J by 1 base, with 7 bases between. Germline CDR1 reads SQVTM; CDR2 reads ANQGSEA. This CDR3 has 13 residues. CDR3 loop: CSVGTLNTGELFF. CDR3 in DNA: TGCAGCGTTGGGACACTGAACACCGGGGAGCTGTTTTTT.

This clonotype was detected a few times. Here the CDR3 reads CASSYKVEGNTIYF. The CDR3 nucleotides read TGTGCCAGCAGTTATAAGGTCGAGGGAAACACCATATATTTT. This chain joins TRBV6-5 and TRBJ1-3, with no clear D. The V end lost 3 bases, the J end lost 4 bases, and 10 bases lay between the germline ends. The CDR3 is made up of 14 amino acids. The V gene's germline CDR1 is MNHEY and CDR2 SVGAGI.

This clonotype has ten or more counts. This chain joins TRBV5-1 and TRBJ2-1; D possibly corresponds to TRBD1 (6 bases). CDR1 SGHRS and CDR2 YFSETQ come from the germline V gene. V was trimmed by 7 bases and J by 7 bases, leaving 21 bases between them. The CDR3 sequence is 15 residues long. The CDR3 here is CASFPGERLSNEQFF. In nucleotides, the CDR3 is TGCGCCAGCTTCCCAGGGGAGAGATTGAGTAATGAGCAGTTCTTC.

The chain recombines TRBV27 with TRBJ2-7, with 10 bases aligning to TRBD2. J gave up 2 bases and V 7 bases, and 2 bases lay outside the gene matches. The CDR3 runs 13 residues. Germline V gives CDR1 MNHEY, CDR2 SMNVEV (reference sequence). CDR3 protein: CASKTSGAYEQYF. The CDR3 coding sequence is TGTGCCAGCAAAACTAGCGGGGCCTACGAGCAGTACTTC.

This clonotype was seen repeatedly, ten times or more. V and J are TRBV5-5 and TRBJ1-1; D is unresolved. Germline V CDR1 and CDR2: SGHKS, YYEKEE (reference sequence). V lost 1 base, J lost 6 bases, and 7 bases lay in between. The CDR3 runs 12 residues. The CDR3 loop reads CASSLRAAEAFF. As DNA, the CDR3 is TGTGCCAGCAGCTTGAGGGCCGCTGAAGCTTTCTTT.

The CDR3 bases are TGTGCCAGCAGCTTCCCAATACAAGAGACCCAGTACTTC. Residues: CASSFPIQETQYF. V usage is TRBV7-9 and J usage is TRBJ2-5, with D uncertain. Germline V CDR1 and CDR2: SEHNR, FQNEAQ (reference sequence). V lost 3 bases, J lost 2 bases, and 7 bases lay in between. This CDR3 region has 13 residues.

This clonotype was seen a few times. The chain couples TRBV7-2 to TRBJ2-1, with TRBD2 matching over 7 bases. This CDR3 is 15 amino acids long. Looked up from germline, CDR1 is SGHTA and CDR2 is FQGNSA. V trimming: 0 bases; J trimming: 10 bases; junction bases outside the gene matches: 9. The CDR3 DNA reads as TGTGCCAGCAGCTTAGCCCCCTCGAGGCGGGAGGAGCAGTTCTTC. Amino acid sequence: CASSLAPSRREEQFF. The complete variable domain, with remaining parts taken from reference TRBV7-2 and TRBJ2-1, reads GAGVSQSPSNKVTEKGKDVELRCDPISGHTALYWYRQSLGQGLEFLIYFQGNSAPDKSGLPSDRFSAERTGGSVSTLTIQRTQQEDSAVYLCASSLAPSRREEQFFGPGTRLTVL.

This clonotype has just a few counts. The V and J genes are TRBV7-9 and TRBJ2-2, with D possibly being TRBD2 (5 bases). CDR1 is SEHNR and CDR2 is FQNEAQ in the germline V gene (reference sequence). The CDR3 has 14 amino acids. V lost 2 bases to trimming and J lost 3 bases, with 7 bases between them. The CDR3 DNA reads TGTGCCAGCAGCTTATGGGGAGACACCGGGGAGCTGTTTTTT. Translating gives CASSLWGDTGELFF.

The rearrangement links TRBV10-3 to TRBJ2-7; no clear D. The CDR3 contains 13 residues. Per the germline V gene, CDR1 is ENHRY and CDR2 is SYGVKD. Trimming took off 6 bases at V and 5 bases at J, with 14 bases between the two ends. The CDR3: CAIRGPVLHEQYF. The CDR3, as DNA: TGTGCCATCAGAGGGCCAGTATTGCACGAGCAGTACTTC.

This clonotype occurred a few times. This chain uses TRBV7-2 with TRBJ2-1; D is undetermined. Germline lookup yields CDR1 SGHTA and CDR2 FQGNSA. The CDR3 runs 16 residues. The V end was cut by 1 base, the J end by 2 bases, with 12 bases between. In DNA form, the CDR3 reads TGTGCCAGCAGCTTAGGTTTTCAGGTTACCTACAATGAGCAGTTCTTC. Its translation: CASSLGFQVTYNEQFF.

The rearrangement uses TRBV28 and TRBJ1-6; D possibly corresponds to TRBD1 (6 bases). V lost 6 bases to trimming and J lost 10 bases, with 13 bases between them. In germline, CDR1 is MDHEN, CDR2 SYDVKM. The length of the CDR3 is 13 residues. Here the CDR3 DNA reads TGTGCCAGCAGGAAACAGGGACGATCACCCCTCCACTTT. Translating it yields CASRKQGRSPLHF.

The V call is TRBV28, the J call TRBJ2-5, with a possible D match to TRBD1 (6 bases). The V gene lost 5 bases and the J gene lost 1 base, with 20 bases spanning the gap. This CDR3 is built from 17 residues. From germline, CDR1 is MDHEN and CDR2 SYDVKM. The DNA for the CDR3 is TGTGCCAGCAGTCCCGGGACAAGGATGGTTCGCCAAGAGACCCAGTACTTC. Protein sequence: CASSPGTRMVRQETQYF. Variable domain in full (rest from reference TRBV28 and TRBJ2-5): DVKVTQSSRYLVKRTGEKVFLECVQDMDHENMFWYRQDPGLGLRLIYFSYDVKMKEKGDIPEGYSVSREKKERFSLILESASTNQTSMYLCASSPGTRMVRQETQYFGPGTRLLVL.

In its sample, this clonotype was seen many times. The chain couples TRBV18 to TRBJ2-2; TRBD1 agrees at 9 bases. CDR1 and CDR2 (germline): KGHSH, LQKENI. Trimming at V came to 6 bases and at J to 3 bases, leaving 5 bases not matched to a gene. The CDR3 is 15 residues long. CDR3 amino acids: CASSRRTGDTGELFF. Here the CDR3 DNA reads TGTGCCAGCTCGCGTCGGACAGGGGACACCGGGGAGCTGTTTTTT.

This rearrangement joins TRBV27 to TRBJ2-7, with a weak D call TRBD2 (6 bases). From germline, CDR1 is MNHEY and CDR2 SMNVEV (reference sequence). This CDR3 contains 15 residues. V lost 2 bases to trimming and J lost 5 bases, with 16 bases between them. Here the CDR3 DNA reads TGTGCCAGCAGTTTAAAGGCGGGGACCCTAAACGAGCAGTACTTC. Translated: CASSLKAGTLNEQYF.

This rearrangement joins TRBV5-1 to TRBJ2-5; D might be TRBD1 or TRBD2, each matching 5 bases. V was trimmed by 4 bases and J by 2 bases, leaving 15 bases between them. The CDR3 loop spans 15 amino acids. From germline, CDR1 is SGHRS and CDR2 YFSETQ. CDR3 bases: TGCGCCAGCAGCCTGTGGGGGACGCATCAAGAGACCCAGTACTTC. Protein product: CASSLWGTHQETQYF. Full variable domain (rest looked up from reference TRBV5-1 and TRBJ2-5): KAGVTQTPRYLIKTRGQQVTLSCSPISGHRSVSWYQQTPGQGLQFLFEYFSETQRNKGNFPGRFSGRQFSNSRSEMNVSTLELGDSALYLCASSLWGTHQETQYFGPGTRLLVL.

The CDR3 protein is CATSRSLTDFLYEQYF. The DNA for the CDR3 is TGTGCCACCAGCAGGAGCCTGACAGATTTCCTATACGAGCAGTACTTC. The chain carries TRBV15 and TRBJ2-7, with D possibly matching TRBD1 (5 bases). Germline CDR1 LNHNV, CDR2 YYDKDF (reference sequence). V lost 3 bases and J lost 4, with 19 bases in between. The CDR3 totals 16 residues. The entire variable domain, with the rest obtained from reference TRBV15 and TRBJ2-7, is as follows: DAMVIQNPRYQVTQFGKPVTLSCSQTLNHNVMYWYQQKSSQAPKLLFHYYDKDFNNEADTPDNFQSRRPNTSFCFLDIRSPGLGDTAMYLCATSRSLTDFLYEQYFGPGTRLTVT.

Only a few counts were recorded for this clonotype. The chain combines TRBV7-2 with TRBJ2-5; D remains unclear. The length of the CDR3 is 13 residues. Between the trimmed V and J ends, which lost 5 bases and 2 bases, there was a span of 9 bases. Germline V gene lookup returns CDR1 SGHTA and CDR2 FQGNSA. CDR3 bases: TGTGCCAGCAGCAAATTGCGACAAGAGACCCAGTACTTC. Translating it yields CASSKLRQETQYF.

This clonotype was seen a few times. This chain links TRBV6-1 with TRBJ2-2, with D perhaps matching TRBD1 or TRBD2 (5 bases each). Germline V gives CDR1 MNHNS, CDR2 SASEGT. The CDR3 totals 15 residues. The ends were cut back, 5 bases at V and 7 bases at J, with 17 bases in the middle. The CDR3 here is CASSRRDDRSGELFF. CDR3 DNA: TGTGCCAGCAGTCGCAGGGACGACCGGAGCGGGGAGCTGTTTTTT.